The next 18 T cell receptor beta chains were all read from a single sample in a study of blood T cell repertoires in COVID-19. Sequencing used immunoSEQ multiplex PCR; TCRdb keeps in-frame clones, though not all of them. The sample yields about 140,000 clones, 80% to 90% seen once. Sequencing used peripheral blood. Every receptor here comes from a man between 60 and 75 years old with active or convalescent COVID-19.

The chain is built from TRBV4-3 and TRBJ2-7; D perhaps matches TRBD2 (5 bases). Germline V gene lookup returns CDR1 LGHNA and CDR2 YSLEER. V gave up 0 bases and J gave up 3 bases, with 12 bases separating them. The CDR3 sequence is 15 residues long. The CDR3 reads CASSQDSGLRYEQYF. CDR3 nucleotide sequence: TGCGCCAGCAGCCAAGATTCAGGACTGCGCTACGAGCAGTACTTC.

This clone has a handful of counts. V is TRBV7-6 and J is TRBJ2-2; 8 nucleotides align to TRBD2. CDR1 is SGHVS and CDR2 is FNYEAQ in the germline V gene. This CDR3 has 17 amino acids. V trimming: 5 bases; J trimming: 0 bases; junction bases outside the gene matches: 8. The CDR3 nucleotides are TGTGCCAGCAGCCCGGGACTAGGGCGGACGAACACCGGGGAGCTGTTTTTT. This gives the protein CASSPGLGRTNTGELFF. The variable domain in full, with the rest retrieved from reference TRBV7-6 and TRBJ2-2, is GAGVSQSPRYKVTKRGQDVALRCDPISGHVSLYWYRQALGQGPEFLTYFNYEAQQDKSGLPNDRFSAERPEGSISTLTIQRTEQRDSAMYRCASSPGLGRTNTGELFFGEGSRLTVL.

The V and J genes are TRBV9 and TRBJ2-1, with D perhaps TRBD2 (6 bases). Trimming left V 4 bases short and J 9 bases short, with 17 bases between. Germline V gives CDR1 SGDLS, CDR2 YYNGEE. The CDR3 covers 14 residues. CDR3 DNA: TGTGCCAGCAGCCTGAACCGGGACTTAAGTGAGCAGTTCTTC. This translates into CASSLNRDLSEQFF.

The chain carries TRBV3-1 (or the pseudogene TRBV3-2) and TRBJ2-1, with D tentatively TRBD1 (5 bases). Germline values: CDR1 LGHDT, CDR2 YNNKEL (reference sequence). V shed 1 base and J shed 0 bases, with 7 bases lying between them. CDR3 size: 15 residues. The CDR3 DNA is TGTGCCAGCAGCCAAGTGACAGTCTCCTACAATGAGCAGTTCTTC. Amino acid sequence: CASSQVTVSYNEQFF.

The gene calls are TRBV6-5 and TRBJ1-1; TRBD1 agrees at 11 bases. Germline CDR1 MNHEY, CDR2 SVGAGI. Losses at the gene ends were 8 bases for V and 5 bases for J; bases not matched to a gene: 7. The CDR3 is made up of 14 amino acids. CDR3 DNA sequence: TGTGCCAGCGGACGGACAGGGGGCAGGACTGAAGCTTTCTTT. It translates to CASGRTGGRTEAFF.

The chain recombines TRBV6-5 with TRBJ1-1; 7 bases align to TRBD1. There are 15 residues in the CDR3. Germline V gene sequence: CDR1 MNHEY, CDR2 SVGAGI. V was pared by 6 bases and J by 0 bases, with 7 bases of the junction left unmatched. The CDR3 region is CASRLAGTVNTEAFF. CDR3 nucleotides: TGTGCCAGCAGATTAGCCGGGACAGTGAACACTGAAGCTTTCTTT.

The chain combines TRBV18 with TRBJ1-2, with a weak D call TRBD1 (5 bases). Germline V gene lookup returns CDR1 KGHSH and CDR2 LQKENI. V lost 2 bases and J 1 base, leaving 8 bases between the germline ends. The CDR3 extends over 14 amino acids. The DNA of the CDR3 is TGTGCCAGCTCACCAAGCGACAGTAACTATGGCTACACCTTC. This sequence encodes CASSPSDSNYGYTF.

This clone was detected once. V is TRBV19 and J is TRBJ2-3; 11 nucleotides match TRBD1. V shed 4 bases and J 1 base; nucleotides not matched to a gene: 1. Germline assignment: CDR1 LNHDA and CDR2 SQIVND (reference sequence). This CDR3 has 15 residues. As DNA, the CDR3 is TGTGCCAGTAGTACGGGACAGGGGGGCACAGATACGCAGTATTTT. Residues: CASSTGQGGTDTQYF.

Remarks on this clone: This CDR3 is also generated by other DNA sequences in the sample. V is TRBV19 and J is TRBJ1-2, with TRBD1 matching 7 bases. Germline CDR1 and CDR2: LNHDA and SQIVND (reference sequence). The V segment lost 3 bases and the J segment 8 bases; nucleotides outside the gene matches: 9. This CDR3 has 14 amino acids. CDR3 nucleotides: TGTGCCAGTAGTATTGGATCCGGGACAGAAGGCTACACCTTC. Encoded protein: CASSIGSGTEGYTF.

The chain links TRBV7-2 to TRBJ2-1; possible D gene TRBD1, 5 bases. Trimming removed 0 bases at V and 9 bases at J, with 12 bases between. Looked up from germline, CDR1 is SGHTA and CDR2 is FQGNSA. CDR3 length: 14 amino acids. For the CDR3, the DNA is TGTGCCAGCAGCTTAGCTGCAGGGCTAGGTGAGCAGTTCTTC. This codes for CASSLAAGLGEQFF. The whole variable domain, filled in from reference TRBV7-2 and TRBJ2-1, reads GAGVSQSPSNKVTEKGKDVELRCDPISGHTALYWYRQSLGQGLEFLIYFQGNSAPDKSGLPSDRFSAERTGGSVSTLTIQRTQQEDSAVYLCASSLAAGLGEQFFGPGTRLTVL.

J is TRBJ2-2 and V is TRBV6-5, with 9 bases matching TRBD2. CDR3 length: 16 amino acids. V lost 2 bases to trimming and J lost 6 bases; unmatched junction nucleotides: 7. In germline, CDR1 is MNHEY, CDR2 SVGAGI. In DNA form, the CDR3 reads TGTGCCAGCAGTTACAGCAGTAGCGGGAGTTCCGGGGAGCTGTTTTTT. Its protein product is CASSYSSSGSSGELFF.

The chain employs TRBV3-1 (or the pseudogene TRBV3-2) and TRBJ1-4, with D tentatively TRBD1 (5 bases). This CDR3 contains 15 residues. V lost 5 bases and J 3 bases, leaving 13 bases between the germline ends. Germline loops: CDR1 LGHDT, CDR2 YNNKEL (reference sequence). In DNA, the CDR3 is TGTGCCAGCAGCTTCATCGGGGGGGCTAATGAAAAACTGTTTTTT. Amino acids: CASSFIGGANEKLFF.

The chain joins TRBV28 to TRBJ2-5; tentatively, D is TRBD2 (5 bases). CDR1 is MDHEN and CDR2 is SYDVKM in the germline V gene. The ends were cut back, 3 bases at V and 2 bases at J, with 13 bases in the middle. CDR3 length: 15 residues. Here the CDR3 DNA reads TGTGCCAGCAGTTTGGGAGCGCTGGTTCAAGAGACCCAGTACTTC. Its translation: CASSLGALVQETQYF. The full variable domain, with the rest looked up from reference TRBV28 and TRBJ2-5, is DVKVTQSSRYLVKRTGEKVFLECVQDMDHENMFWYRQDPGLGLRLIYFSYDVKMKEKGDIPEGYSVSREKKERFSLILESASTNQTSMYLCASSLGALVQETQYFGPGTRLLVL.

V and J are TRBV6-4 and TRBJ2-3, with 7 nucleotides matching TRBD2. The trim removed 2 bases at V and 2 bases at J, leaving 10 bases unmatched. Germline lookup yields CDR1 MRHNA and CDR2 SNTAGT. The CDR3 length is 17 residues. The CDR3 DNA is TGTGCCAGCAGTGACACCAAGCGGGACCGACACACAGATACGCAGTATTTT. Translation gives CASSDTKRDRHTDTQYF.

This chain connects TRBV5-6 to TRBJ1-5; the D gene is possibly TRBD1 (5 bases). Per the germline V gene, CDR1 is SGHDT and CDR2 is YYEEEE. The CDR3 spans 15 residues. V lost 1 base, J lost 2 bases, and 10 bases lay in between. CDR3 sequence: CASSLLSGGNQPQHF. CDR3 bases: TGTGCCAGCAGCTTGTTGTCGGGGGGCAATCAGCCCCAGCATTTT.

This chain links TRBV15 with TRBJ2-1; maybe TRBD1 (6 bases). Germline V gene data show CDR1 as LNHNV and CDR2 as YYDKDF (reference sequence). The CDR3 totals 17 residues. The V and J ends lost 0 bases and 3 bases respectively, with 15 bases between them. CDR3 nucleotides: TGTGCCACCAGCAGAGATAGGGGGAGATCAGGCTACAATGAGCAGTTCTTC. It encodes CATSRDRGRSGYNEQFF.

V usage is TRBV6-2 or TRBV6-3 and J usage is TRBJ2-7, with 7 bases lining up with TRBD1. V lost 2 bases, J lost 2 bases, and 3 bases stayed unmatched. This CDR3 has 14 residues. CDR1 is MNHEY, CDR2 SVGEGT, per germline. The CDR3: CASSYQGVPYEQYF. The CDR3 DNA is TGTGCCAGCAGTTACCAGGGGGTTCCCTACGAGCAGTACTTC.

The chain has TRBV5-5 and TRBJ1-5, with D possibly being TRBD1 (5 bases). Per germline, CDR1 SGHKS and CDR2 YYEKEE (reference sequence). The CDR3 consists of 13 residues. V lost 7 bases and J lost 2, with 10 bases in between. CDR3 sequence (DNA): TGTGCCAGCGCGCTACAGGGCAATCAGCCCCAGCATTTT. This encodes CASALQGNQPQHF.